These 18 T cell receptor beta chains were all obtained from the same sample, sequenced in a study of T-cell reconstitution after alpha-beta-depleted transplantation in children. For TCRbeta, the library was prepared with unique molecular identifiers. TCRdb recomputed calls from the PCR reads with MiXCR, one row per CDR3 protein. The table has about 540,000 distinct CDR3 sequences, about a sixth seen once; the top ten hold approximately 3%. The sample in question was PBMCs from the stem cell graft donor, obtained from the stem cell graft. The receptor set was obtained from a human donor who donated a stem cell graft to a child with acute lymphoblastic leukemia.

The chain employs TRBV3-1 and TRBJ2-3; 15 bases fit TRBD2. Germline CDR1 reads LGHDT; CDR2 reads YNNKEL (reference sequence). V was clipped by 10 bases and J by 3 bases; unmatched bases: 11. The CDR3 is 17 amino acids. The CDR3 here is CATPGLAGGMRTDTQYF. DNA of the CDR3: TGTGCCACCCCGGGACTAGCGGGAGGTATGAGGACAGATACGCAGTATTTT.

This clonotype was recorded a few times. This chain joins TRBV27 and TRBJ2-5, with 13 bases matching TRBD2. This CDR3 has 17 amino acids. Germline CDR1 is MNHEY and CDR2 is SMNVEV (reference sequence). Losses at the gene ends were 4 bases for V and 3 bases for J; bases not matched to a gene: 8. This CDR3 reads CASSSTSGRSLEETQYF. For the CDR3, the DNA is TGTGCCAGCAGTTCGACTAGCGGGAGGTCCCTGGAAGAGACCCAGTACTTC.

The chain has TRBV20-1 and TRBJ1-5; D perhaps matches TRBD1 (5 bases). Trimming removed 5 bases at V and 0 bases at J, with 11 bases between. The CDR3 spans 14 residues. The germline CDR1 and CDR2 sequences are DFQATT and SNEGSKA (reference sequence). CDR3: CSAYRRYSNQPQHF. The DNA for the CDR3 is TGCAGTGCTTACAGGCGTTATAGCAATCAGCCCCAGCATTTT.

This clonotype was seen only a few times. J is TRBJ2-1 and V is TRBV20-1; TRBD2 might be the D (5 bases). The CDR3 has 15 residues. The germline V gene encodes CDR1 DFQATT and CDR2 SNEGSKA (reference sequence). Trimming took off 3 bases at V and 4 bases at J, with 16 bases between the two ends. CDR3 nucleotides: TGCAGTGCTAGCGACATGCCCCGGGGTTACAATGAGCAGTTCTTC. Residues: CSASDMPRGYNEQFF.

This chain connects TRBV9 to TRBJ2-7; D tentatively reads TRBD1 or TRBD2 (6 bases each). The CDR3 consists of 14 residues. V gave up 0 bases and J gave up 5 bases, with 12 bases separating them. Germline lookup yields CDR1 SGDLS and CDR2 YYNGEE. The DNA for the CDR3 is TGTGCCAGCAGCGTAGAGGGGGGTAACGACGAGCAGTACTTC. Its protein is CASSVEGGNDEQYF.

This clonotype was found once. V and J are TRBV7-6 and TRBJ2-2; D uncertain. Trimming removed 1 base from V and 1 base from J, with 7 bases in between. The CDR3 loop spans 15 amino acids. Germline CDR1 is SGHVS and CDR2 is FNYEAQ. CDR3 loop: CASSLESGNTGELFF. The CDR3 nucleotides read TGTGCCAGCAGCTTAGAGTCAGGGAACACCGGGGAGCTGTTTTTT.

V usage is TRBV19 and J usage is TRBJ1-2; D might be TRBD1 (6 bases). CDR3 length equals 15 residues. Germline V gives CDR1 LNHDA, CDR2 SQIVND (reference sequence). The V and J ends lost 1 base and 4 bases respectively, with 13 bases between them. CDR3 in amino acids: CASSIVGGAGYGYTF. CDR3 in DNA: TGTGCCAGTAGTATAGTTGGGGGGGCCGGCTATGGCTACACCTTC.

The rearrangement joins TRBV7-8 to TRBJ2-1, with TRBD2 as a possible D gene (5 bases). V was shortened by 2 bases and J by 5 bases, with 16 bases between the two germline ends. Germline V gene data show CDR1 as SGHVS and CDR2 as FQNEAQ. CDR3 length equals 16 residues. The CDR3 sequence is CASSLSRGGRNNEQFF. The CDR3 DNA is TGTGCCAGCAGCTTAAGTAGAGGAGGACGTAACAATGAGCAGTTCTTC.

This clonotype was observed a few times. This sequence joins TRBV9 and TRBJ2-7, with D possibly matching TRBD2 (5 bases). Germline-derived CDR1 and CDR2 are SGDLS and YYNGEE. V was clipped by 4 bases and J by 1 base, with 15 bases between them. The CDR3 loop spans 15 amino acids. The DNA of the CDR3 is TGTGCCAGCAGCCTATGGACTCCCAGGTCCTACGAGCAGTACTTC. This codes for CASSLWTPRSYEQYF.

The V gene is TRBV5-4, the J gene TRBJ2-6; D uncertain. This CDR3 is 15 amino acids long. With 2 bases removed from V and 0 bases from J, the gap between germline ends came to 6 bases. Per the germline V gene, CDR1 is SGHNT and CDR2 is YYREEE (reference sequence). The CDR3 loop is CASSLQISGANVLTF. CDR3 coding DNA: TGTGCCAGCAGCTTACAGATCTCTGGGGCCAACGTCCTGACTTTC.

This clonotype was counted a few times. The rearrangement links TRBV12-3 or TRBV12-4 to TRBJ2-2, with no clear D. CDR3 length: 13 residues. V gave up 5 bases and J gave up 5 bases, with 9 bases separating them. CDR3 residues: CASSPPLTGELFF. As DNA, the CDR3 is TGTGCCAGCAGTCCACCCTTGACCGGGGAGCTGTTTTTT.

This clonotype was seen a few times. V and J are TRBV5-1 and TRBJ2-1, with 9 bases that match TRBD2. The CDR3 sequence is 17 residues long. V gave up 0 bases and J gave up 4 bases; unmatched junction bases: 8. The germline V gene has CDR1 SGHRS and CDR2 YFSETQ. The DNA for the CDR3 is TGCGCCAGCAGCTTGGCCACAGGGCGGGAGGGTTACAATGAGCAGTTCTTC. Translating gives CASSLATGREGYNEQFF.

This clonotype was counted only a few times. This chain links TRBV6-5 with TRBJ2-7; the D is unclear. Trimming shortened V by 0 bases and J by 2 bases, and 5 bases separated the two germline ends. CDR1 MNHEY and CDR2 SVGAGI come from the germline V gene. The CDR3 totals 13 residues. CDR3 coding DNA: TGTGCCAGCAGTTACTCAAGTCCCTACGAGCAGTACTTC. Translation gives CASSYSSPYEQYF.

CDR3 nucleotides: TGCAGTGCTCCCCTGCCGGGACTAGCGGGAGGGCCGAAGAATGAGCAGTTCTTC. This codes for CSAPLPGLAGGPKNEQFF. The rearrangement links TRBV20-1 to TRBJ2-1; 16 bases align to TRBD2. The length of the CDR3 is 18 residues. Germline V CDR1 and CDR2: DFQATT, SNEGSKA (reference sequence). With 5 bases clipped from V and 7 bases from J, the junction kept 14 bases outside the gene matches.

This clonotype came up a few times. The chain carries TRBV6-1 and TRBJ2-4, with 14 bases aligning to TRBD2. CDR3 size: 18 residues. Germline CDR1 and CDR2: MNHNS and SASEGT. The V segment lost 5 bases and the J segment 8 bases; nucleotides outside the gene matches: 14. The chain's CDR3 is CASSPGLAGAWKGDIQYF. The CDR3 region has the DNA TGTGCCAGCAGTCCGGGACTAGCGGGAGCCTGGAAGGGTGACATTCAGTACTTC.

This clonotype has more than one count but fewer than ten. The chain couples TRBV3-1 to TRBJ2-1, with 9 bases fitting TRBD2. Germline CDR1 is LGHDT and CDR2 is YNNKEL (reference sequence). Trimming cost V 4 bases and J 8 bases; bases outside gene matches: 12. This CDR3 comprises 16 residues. The CDR3 spells CASSPRVAGARHEQFF. In DNA, the CDR3 is TGTGCCAGCAGCCCTCGGGTAGCGGGAGCACGACATGAGCAGTTCTTC.

This clonotype was found a few times. V is TRBV30 and J is TRBJ1-1; tentatively, D is TRBD1 (5 bases). With 4 bases removed from V and 8 bases from J, the gap between germline ends came to 11 bases. This CDR3 spans 11 amino acids. Germline loops: CDR1 GTSNPN, CDR2 SVGIG (reference sequence). This chain's CDR3 is CAWTRAAEAFF. The CDR3 DNA sequence: TGTGCCTGGACCAGGGCAGCCGAAGCTTTCTTT.

This chain uses TRBV5-1 with TRBJ2-3; 15 bases line up with TRBD2. The CDR3 sequence is 15 residues long. Losses at the gene ends were 4 bases for V and 6 bases for J; bases not matched to a gene: 3. Germline V gives CDR1 SGHRS, CDR2 YFSETQ. CDR3 protein: CASSPGTSGRDTQYF. For the CDR3, the DNA is TGCGCCAGCAGCCCTGGGACTAGCGGGAGGGATACGCAGTATTTT.